This TCR beta chain originates from a study of T cell repertoires in cytomegalovirus infection. Study-wide context: Public signatures in TCR beta pointed to CMV infection and matching HLA type. Points from the study as a whole: Public TCR beta family frequency separated CMV-and-HLA carriers, including in an independent cohort. Ex vivo responses were dominated by HLA-C-restricted CMV-specific TCR beta clonotypes.

On this clonotype itself: Antigen unknown.

TCRdb ran MiXCR on the reads and lists one entry per CDR3 protein. This sample has around 210,000 distinct CDR3 sequences, with 5% to 8.5% found just once. V gave up 6 bases and J gave up 0 bases; unmatched junction bases: 6. Germline CDR1 MNHEY, CDR2 SMNVEV (reference sequence). This CDR3 region has 16 residues. This sequence joins TRBV27 and TRBJ2-7; 12 bases are shared with TRBD2. The TCR comes from a human donor in good health (CMV status not recorded). Some clones in this sample may be carry-over from other donors' samples. The sequenced material came from PBMCs. In DNA form, the CDR3 reads TGTGCCAGCAGCCCTAGCGGGGGGGACACCTCCTACGAGCAGTACTTC. Protein: CASSPSGGDTSYEQYF.